The 31 T cell receptor beta chains reported below all come from one sample, sequenced in a study of beta chain features in type 1 diabetes. No antigen has been assigned to these receptors. Notes on the study in general: TCRB CDR3s were moderately but significantly shorter in Type 1 diabetes patients in all four CD4+ subsets.

Since all of the isolated RNA was reverse transcribed, expressed TCRB transcripts were what got sequenced. Measured with immunoSEQ multiplex PCR; TCRdb has only the in-frame clones, and not every one. This repertoire shows approximately 730,000 clones, around an eighth found once; its top ten account for roughly 0.022%. Sequencing was carried out using naive CD4+ T cells from blood. All receptors derive from a young man with type 1 diabetes.

Only a few counts were recorded for this clone. The genes are TRBV5-6 and TRBJ2-3; 9 bases map to TRBD2. Germline V gives CDR1 SGHDT, CDR2 YYEEEE. V was clipped by 1 base and J by 6 bases; unmatched bases: 9. This CDR3 region has 16 residues. CDR3 amino acids: CASSLMSSGVGDTQYF. In nucleotides, the CDR3 is TGTGCCAGCAGCTTGATGTCTAGCGGGGTCGGGGATACGCAGTATTTT.

This clone turned up a few times. The chain is built from TRBV4-1 and TRBJ1-2; D might be TRBD1 (5 bases). Germline loops: CDR1 MGHRA, CDR2 YSYEKL. The CDR3 runs 18 residues. Deletions cut 0 bases from V and 4 bases from J, with 21 bases between. The CDR3 DNA reads as TGCGCCAGCAGCCAAGATGTGGGTGCCGGGACGGCAGGCTATGGCTACACCTTC. Translating it yields CASSQDVGAGTAGYGYTF.

J is TRBJ2-5 and V is TRBV5-4, with 12 bases that match TRBD2. Germline CDR1 is SGHNT and CDR2 is YYREEE (reference sequence). Unmatched junction bases numbered 8, after V lost 4 bases and J lost 4 bases. This CDR3 is built from 16 residues. The DNA for the CDR3 is TGTGCCAGCAGCATGATTCTAGCGGGGGGGCCAGAGACCCAGTACTTC. It encodes CASSMILAGGPETQYF.

This clone was picked up a small number of times. The chain has TRBV14 and TRBJ1-2; no firm D call. Germline V gives CDR1 SGHDN, CDR2 FVKESK. The CDR3 consists of 14 residues. V lost 0 bases and J 7 bases, leaving 12 bases between the germline ends. The CDR3 is CASSQDEGVSGYTF. The CDR3 DNA follows: TGTGCCAGCAGCCAAGATGAGGGTGTGAGTGGCTACACCTTC.

Worth noting for this clone: One end of the junction does not line up with germline, which may come from a read error. The chain carries TRBV6-5 and TRBJ1-1; D unclear. Germline values: CDR1 MNHEY, CDR2 SVGAGI. CDR3 length: 13 amino acids. The CDR3 is CASSDSSPAEAFF. The CDR3 DNA reads TGTGCCAGCAGTGACTCTTCCCCGGCTGAAGCTTTCTTT.

As for this clone: Distinct nucleotide sequences in the sample also encode this CDR3. The rearrangement uses TRBV18 and TRBJ2-3; the D is unclear. The V end was cut by 6 bases, the J end by 2 bases, with 9 bases between. The germline CDR1 and CDR2 sequences are KGHSH and LQKENI. The CDR3 totals 13 residues. CDR3: CASSPRDTDTQYF. CDR3 DNA sequence: TGTGCCAGCTCCCCCCGCGACACAGATACGCAGTATTTT.

This clone was picked up a small number of times. This chain uses TRBV7-9 with TRBJ1-6; perhaps TRBD1 as D (5 bases). This CDR3 comprises 15 residues. Trimming pared 3 bases from V and 8 bases from J, leaving 14 bases between. CDR1 is SEHNR and CDR2 is FQNEAQ in the germline V gene (reference sequence). Here the CDR3 reads CASSFVPLGDSPLHF. DNA for the CDR3: TGTGCCAGCAGCTTCGTTCCCCTGGGGGATTCACCCCTCCACTTT.

This clone was recorded a few times. The chain joins TRBV7-9 to TRBJ1-4; 8 nucleotides match TRBD1. The V gene's germline CDR1 is SEHNR and CDR2 FQNEAQ (reference sequence). The CDR3 runs 14 residues. Trimming removed 4 bases from V and 5 bases from J; junction bases left unmatched: 3. CDR3 amino acids: CASSSRTGNEKLFF. The DNA for the CDR3 is TGTGCCAGCAGCTCCCGGACAGGGAATGAAAAACTGTTTTTT.

The V and J genes are TRBV5-4 and TRBJ2-7; the match to TRBD1 covers 7 bases. Germline V gene sequence: CDR1 SGHNT, CDR2 YYREEE (reference sequence). Trimming at V came to 4 bases and at J to 3 bases, leaving 7 bases not matched to a gene. This CDR3 is 14 amino acids long. For the CDR3, the DNA is TGTGCCAGCAGCCCCGGACAGGCGAGCTACGAGCAGTACTTC. Translating it yields CASSPGQASYEQYF.

Only one count was recorded for this clone. The chain recombines TRBV11-3 with TRBJ1-1; possibly TRBD1 for D (6 bases). Looked up from germline, CDR1 is SGHNT and CDR2 is YENEEA. The CDR3 totals 15 residues. V was pared by 5 bases and J by 0 bases, with 13 bases between. The CDR3 region has the DNA TGTGCCAGCAGCGCATACAGGGTCCTGAACACTGAAGCTTTCTTT. This encodes CASSAYRVLNTEAFF. Based on the CDR3 plus reference TRBV11-3 and TRBJ1-1, the full variable domain is EAGVVQSPRYKIIEKKQPVAFWCNPISGHNTLYWYLQNLGQGPELLIRYENEEAVDDSQLPKDRFSAERLKGVDSTLKIQPAELGDSAVYLCASSAYRVLNTEAFFGQGTRLTVV.

The chain uses TRBV14 and TRBJ2-2; D is possibly TRBD1 (5 bases). The CDR3 has 15 amino acids. V was cut by 7 bases and J by 7 bases, with 19 bases left in between. Germline CDR1 reads SGHDN; CDR2 reads FVKESK. DNA of the CDR3: TGTGCCAGCAACCACGGGCAGGGAATCGGCGGGGAGCTGTTTTTT. It encodes CASNHGQGIGGELFF.

The table lists this clone with a few counts. The DNA for the CDR3 is TGCGCCAGCAGCCCTGGTGAGAAACCGATAGCCAAAAACATTCAGTACTTC. Its translation is CASSPGEKPIAKNIQYF. This sequence joins TRBV5-1 and TRBJ2-4; D not certain. The V gene lost 4 bases and the J gene lost 0 bases, with 17 bases spanning the gap. This CDR3 comprises 17 residues. The V gene's germline CDR1 is SGHRS and CDR2 YFSETQ.

V is TRBV7-3 and J is TRBJ1-6, with D possibly matching TRBD1 (5 bases). The CDR3 spans 15 residues. With 1 base removed from V and 10 bases from J, the gap between germline ends came to 14 bases. Germline V lookup: CDR1 SGHTA, CDR2 FQGTGA. The CDR3 region has the DNA TGTGCCAGCAGCTTAAAGGCAGGGATCGAATCACCCCTCCACTTT. Amino acids: CASSLKAGIESPLHF.

The chain couples TRBV7-2 to TRBJ1-5; D uncertain. Trimming left V 0 bases short and J 8 bases short, with 8 bases between. The CDR3 sequence is 13 residues long. CDR1 and CDR2 (germline): SGHTA, FQGNSA. CDR3 sequence reads: CASSLAWREPQHF. CDR3 in DNA: TGTGCCAGCAGCTTAGCGTGGAGAGAGCCCCAGCATTTT. The full variable domain, its missing parts supplied by reference TRBV7-2 and TRBJ1-5, is GAGVSQSPSNKVTEKGKDVELRCDPISGHTALYWYRQSLGQGLEFLIYFQGNSAPDKSGLPSDRFSAERTGGSVSTLTIQRTQQEDSAVYLCASSLAWREPQHFGDGTRLSIL.

This clone was recorded a few times. J is TRBJ2-2 and V is TRBV7-9, with D possibly TRBD1 on 6 matching bases. In germline, CDR1 is SEHNR, CDR2 FQNEAQ (reference sequence). CDR3 size: 12 residues. Trimming took off 11 bases at V and 3 bases at J, with 10 bases between the two ends. The CDR3 reads CAQGIHTGELFF. In nucleotides, the CDR3 is TGTGCCCAGGGGATCCACACCGGGGAGCTGTTTTTT.

V usage is TRBV27 and J usage is TRBJ1-1; D gene uncertain. There are 13 residues in the CDR3. V gave up 1 base and J gave up 3 bases, with 6 bases separating them. Germline V lookup: CDR1 MNHEY, CDR2 SMNVEV (reference sequence). This CDR3 reads CASSLLGDTEAFF. The DNA of the CDR3 is TGTGCCAGCAGTTTATTGGGAGACACTGAAGCTTTCTTT.

This chain connects TRBV28 to TRBJ2-7; no definite D call. This CDR3 region has 14 residues. Trimming cost V 8 bases and J 3 bases, with 17 bases left between them. Germline V gene data show CDR1 as MDHEN and CDR2 as SYDVKM. This CDR3 reads CASAIPPTVYEQYF. In DNA form, the CDR3 reads TGTGCCAGCGCAATCCCCCCGACTGTCTACGAGCAGTACTTC.

This clone was counted only a few times. CDR3 residues: CASNNGQGPNQPQHF. Written as DNA, the CDR3 is TGTGCCAGCAATAACGGACAGGGCCCCAATCAGCCCCAGCATTTT. The chain has TRBV2 and TRBJ1-5, with 8 bases aligning to TRBD1. The germline gives CDR1 SNHLY, CDR2 FYNNEI. The J segment lost 3 bases and the V segment lost 7 bases, leaving 8 bases of the junction unmatched. This CDR3 has 15 amino acids.

The rearrangement joins TRBV9 to TRBJ2-7; no reliable D call. Germline loops: CDR1 SGDLS, CDR2 YYNGEE. V lost 0 bases and J 3 bases, leaving 10 bases between the germline ends. This CDR3 region has 14 residues. The CDR3 DNA reads as TGTGCCAGCAGCGTAGGATGGGGTGACTACGAGCAGTACTTC. It codes for CASSVGWGDYEQYF.

This clone was recorded a few times. CDR3 coding DNA: TGTGCCAGCAGCCCTACCGGGACAGGGTTGGAGACCCAGTACTTC. It is translated as CASSPTGTGLETQYF. The genes are TRBV7-9 and TRBJ2-5; 9 nucleotides match TRBD1. The CDR3 extends over 15 amino acids. Germline CDR1 is SEHNR and CDR2 is FQNEAQ (reference sequence). After removal of 5 bases from V and 5 bases from J, the junction contained 9 bases not matched to a gene.

J is TRBJ1-2 and V is TRBV29-1; a possible D gene is TRBD1 (5 bases). CDR3 length equals 12 residues. Deletions cut 6 bases from V and 8 bases from J, with 16 bases between. Per the germline V gene, CDR1 is SQVTM and CDR2 is ANQGSEA. The CDR3: CSVRGPPSGYTF. CDR3 sequence (DNA): TGCAGCGTGAGGGGACCCCCCAGCGGCTACACCTTC.

The V and J genes are TRBV30 and TRBJ2-7; TRBD1 might be the D (5 bases). Trimming shortened V by 1 base and J by 3 bases, and 10 bases separated the two germline ends. Germline V lookup: CDR1 GTSNPN, CDR2 SVGIG (reference sequence). This CDR3 has 13 amino acids. The CDR3 sequence is CAWSATDLYEQYF. The CDR3 coding sequence is TGTGCCTGGAGTGCGACAGACCTCTACGAGCAGTACTTC.

The sample holds a few counts of this clone. This chain connects TRBV6-5 to TRBJ2-7; D unresolved. Germline V gene sequence: CDR1 MNHEY, CDR2 SVGAGI. The CDR3 is made up of 15 amino acids. Deletions cut 0 bases from V and 0 bases from J, with 9 bases between. DNA for the CDR3: TGTGCCAGCAGTTACTCGATTTCGGACTCCTACGAGCAGTACTTC. This sequence encodes CASSYSISDSYEQYF.

The CDR3 protein is CASCPWTTRTGELFF. The CDR3 DNA follows: TGTGCCAGTTGCCCGTGGACAACGCGCACCGGGGAGCTGTTTTTT. V and J are TRBV6-5 and TRBJ2-2; a possible D gene is TRBD1 (5 bases). Germline CDR1 is MNHEY and CDR2 is SVGAGI. The length of the CDR3 is 15 residues. V was pared by 9 bases and J by 4 bases, with 18 bases between.

This clone was detected only a few times. The V gene is TRBV19, the J gene TRBJ2-5, with TRBD2 as a possible D gene (6 bases). The CDR3 has 12 residues. CDR1 is LNHDA, CDR2 SQIVND, per germline (reference sequence). V lost 5 bases to trimming and J lost 5 bases, with 9 bases between them. The CDR3, as DNA: TGTGCCAGTAGTTTGGCGGGGGAGACCCAGTACTTC. Translation gives CASSLAGETQYF.

This clone has a handful of counts. The V gene is TRBV6-5, the J gene TRBJ2-7; 11 bases align to TRBD2. Losses at the gene ends were 4 bases for V and 4 bases for J; bases not matched to a gene: 6. Germline values: CDR1 MNHEY, CDR2 SVGAGI. The CDR3 loop spans 15 amino acids. The CDR3 DNA follows: TGTGCCAGCAGTTTACTAGCGGGGGAAGGGTACGAGCAGTACTTC. Translated, it gives CASSLLAGEGYEQYF.

This clone was counted between two and nine times. CDR3 in DNA: TGTGCCTGGACGATGGGGACCGGGAACGAGCAGTACTTC. This translates into CAWTMGTGNEQYF. The chain carries TRBV30 and TRBJ2-7; possibly TRBD1 or TRBD2 for D (5 bases each). Trimming removed 4 bases from V and 5 bases from J, with 15 bases in between. The CDR3 runs to 13 residues. Per the germline V gene, CDR1 is GTSNPN and CDR2 is SVGIG (reference sequence).

The chain carries TRBV19 and TRBJ2-7; 7 positions match TRBD1. Germline V CDR1 and CDR2: LNHDA, SQIVND (reference sequence). V lost 4 bases, J lost 4 bases, and 10 bases stayed unmatched. The CDR3 is made up of 15 amino acids. The CDR3, as DNA: TGTGCCAGTAGTAGATTTGCGACAGGGTTATACGAGCAGTACTTC. It translates to CASSRFATGLYEQYF.

As for this clone: At one boundary the junction diverges from the germline segment, which might be a read error. This chain connects TRBV4-2 to TRBJ1-1, with D hard to call. Per germline, CDR1 LGHNA and CDR2 YNFKEQ. CDR3 length equals 15 residues. The DNA of the CDR3 is TGTGCCAGCAACCAAAATTCGGGTGTGAACACTGAAGCTTTCTTT. Protein: CASNQNSGVNTEAFF.

This rearrangement joins TRBV2 to TRBJ2-5; 8 positions match TRBD2. Germline V gene data show CDR1 as SNHLY and CDR2 as FYNNEI. The ends lost 10 bases at V and 2 bases at J; junction bases unmatched: 9. CDR3 length: 14 amino acids. The CDR3 DNA reads TGTGCCACCTCAAGAGCTAGCGGGCAAGAGACCCAGTACTTC. Residues: CATSRASGQETQYF.

This clone was counted between two and nine times. The chain carries TRBV10-3 and TRBJ2-5, with a weak D call TRBD1 (5 bases). V lost 4 bases to trimming and J lost 2 bases, with 8 bases between them. The CDR3 has 13 residues. CDR1 ENHRY and CDR2 SYGVKD come from the germline V gene. CDR3 loop: CAISGQIQETQYF. The CDR3 nucleotides read TGTGCCATCAGTGGACAGATTCAAGAGACCCAGTACTTC.